The clone carrying this T cell receptor beta chain was recorded a few times. Its specificity is unknown. This sample is drawn from a study of T cell repertoires in cytomegalovirus infection. Background on the study: In the study, CMV epitopes included recently identified HLA-C-restricted and well-studied HLA-B-restricted ones. Overall study findings and caveats: In two of eight donors, the top clonotype was HLA-C-restricted CMV-specific.

The CDR3 is 12 amino acids. With V trimmed by 7 bases and J by 7 bases, 4 bases remained unmatched. Germline V gene lookup returns CDR1 WSHSY and CDR2 SAAADI. TCRdb re-derived calls from the reads in MiXCR, one entry per CDR3 protein. The sample consists of fewer than 1,000,000 distinct CDR3 sequences, approximately 30% of them appearing once. The clonotype was recovered from a human donor in good health (CMV status not recorded). Some clones in this sample may be carry-over from other donors' samples. The V and J genes are TRBV10-2 and TRBJ1-5, with 7 bases lining up with TRBD1. Specimen: cultured CD8+ T cells from PBMCs, collected from culture after CMV antigen stimulation. The CDR3 sequence is CASTGGMQPQHF. As DNA, the CDR3 is TGCGCCAGCACAGGGGGGATGCAGCCCCAGCATTTT.